This entry lists 23 T cell receptor beta chains sequenced from one sample in a study of response to subunit inactivated influenza vaccine. TCRdb ran MiXCR on the RT-PCR reads and lists one entry per CDR3 protein. The sample shows roughly 790,000 distinct CDR3 sequences, around 20% of them seen only once. The specimen was PBMCs from blood, collected roughly 5 days after vaccination. Receptor source: a man aged 50 or older who received an inactivated influenza vaccine.

In its sample, this clonotype was seen many times. This rearrangement joins TRBV5-1 to TRBJ2-1; D is possibly TRBD2 (5 bases). The V gene lost 4 bases and the J gene lost 5 bases, with 19 bases spanning the gap. Germline CDR1 SGHRS, CDR2 YFSETQ. This CDR3 has 16 amino acids. CDR3 amino acids: CASSARWTSENNEQFF. In DNA form, the CDR3 reads TGCGCCAGCAGCGCTCGGTGGACTTCGGAGAACAATGAGCAGTTCTTC. Drawing the rest from reference TRBV5-1 and TRBJ2-1, the complete variable domain is KAGVTQTPRYLIKTRGQQVTLSCSPISGHRSVSWYQQTPGQGLQFLFEYFSETQRNKGNFPGRFSGRQFSNSRSEMNVSTLELGDSALYLCASSARWTSENNEQFFGPGTRLTVL.

In this sample, this clonotype turned up many times. The V call is TRBV5-1, the J call TRBJ2-3; D not resolved. From germline, CDR1 is SGHRS and CDR2 YFSETQ. CDR3 length: 14 residues. The germline V and J ends were trimmed by 0 bases and 4 bases, with 9 bases remaining between them. The CDR3 sequence is CASSLGESPDTQYF. CDR3 in DNA: TGCGCCAGCAGCTTGGGAGAATCGCCAGATACGCAGTATTTT. Using reference TRBV5-1 and TRBJ2-3 for the parts outside the CDR3, the full variable domain is KAGVTQTPRYLIKTRGQQVTLSCSPISGHRSVSWYQQTPGQGLQFLFEYFSETQRNKGNFPGRFSGRQFSNSRSEMNVSTLELGDSALYLCASSLGESPDTQYFGPGTRLTVL.

This clonotype was seen only a few times. The chain employs TRBV5-1 and TRBJ2-2; maybe TRBD1 (6 bases). The germline V and J ends were trimmed by 3 bases and 5 bases, with 11 bases remaining between them. Looked up from germline, CDR1 is SGHRS and CDR2 is YFSETQ. CDR3 length equals 14 residues. This CDR3 reads CASSSDSQTGELFF. The DNA for the CDR3 is TGCGCCAGCAGCTCGGACAGTCAAACCGGGGAGCTGTTTTTT.

The CDR3 DNA is TGTGCCAGCAGCCACGGGGGGACTGAAGCTTTCTTT. It specifies CASSHGGTEAFF. J is TRBJ1-1 and V is TRBV6-5; tentatively, D is TRBD1 (5 bases). The germline CDR1 and CDR2 sequences are MNHEY and SVGAGI. V was clipped by 6 bases and J by 5 bases, with 10 bases between them. The CDR3 covers 12 residues.

This clonotype was seen a few times. V usage is TRBV9 and J usage is TRBJ2-3; D remains ambiguous. The CDR3 runs 12 residues. The V gene's germline CDR1 is SGDLS and CDR2 YYNGEE. Deletions cut 3 bases from V and 4 bases from J, with 6 bases between. The CDR3 protein is CASSGAPDTQYF. DNA of the CDR3: TGTGCCAGCAGCGGGGCCCCAGATACGCAGTATTTT.

A word on this clonotype: At one boundary the junction diverges from the germline segment, which might be a read error. The chain has TRBV5-1 and TRBJ2-1; 7 nucleotides line up with TRBD2. Germline V lookup: CDR1 SGHRS, CDR2 YFSETQ. CDR3 size: 15 residues. The CDR3 bases are TGCGCCAGCAGCTTGGATCTAGCGGCCTATAATGAGCAGTTCTTC. It yields the protein CASSLDLAAYNEQFF.

V gene TRBV3-1 combines with J gene TRBJ1-6; weak D call: TRBD1 (5 bases). V lost 1 base and J lost 7, with 11 bases in between. This CDR3 spans 15 amino acids. In germline, CDR1 is LGHDT, CDR2 YNNKEL (reference sequence). The CDR3 is CASSQGEGANSPLHF. CDR3 in DNA: TGTGCCAGCAGCCAAGGTGAAGGGGCAAATTCACCCCTCCACTTT.

The chain couples TRBV7-2 to TRBJ2-3; weak D call: TRBD2 (7 bases). V shed 5 bases and J shed 5 bases, with 17 bases lying between them. The CDR3 sequence is 15 residues long. Per the germline V gene, CDR1 is SGHTA and CDR2 is FQGNSA. CDR3 region: CASSLGGGLRDTQYF. DNA for the CDR3: TGTGCCAGCAGCCTAGGCGGGGGCCTGAGAGATACGCAGTATTTT.

This chain uses TRBV29-1 with TRBJ1-1; no reliable D call. V lost 7 bases, J lost 1 base, and 16 bases lay in between. Germline V gene lookup returns CDR1 SQVTM and CDR2 ANQGSEA. The CDR3 covers 14 residues. This CDR3 is CSARLREWNTEAFF. The CDR3 nucleotides read TGCAGCGCCCGTTTGAGGGAGTGGAACACTGAAGCTTTCTTT.

There are a few counts of this clonotype. The V and J genes are TRBV12-3 or TRBV12-4 and TRBJ1-4, with D unclear. The CDR3 runs to 14 residues. With 4 bases removed from V and 6 bases from J, the gap between germline ends came to 12 bases. CDR3 DNA: TGTGCCAGCAGTTCGCCTCAGGTAGATGAAAAACTGTTTTTT. It yields the protein CASSSPQVDEKLFF.

The chain uses TRBV29-1 and TRBJ2-7; 9 positions match TRBD1. V trimming: 6 bases; J trimming: 7 bases; junction bases outside the gene matches: 7. The CDR3 is 12 amino acids. The germline gives CDR1 SQVTM, CDR2 ANQGSEA. The CDR3 sequence is CSVQGAGGEQYF. The CDR3 DNA sequence: TGCAGCGTACAGGGGGCAGGGGGTGAGCAGTACTTC.

The J gene is TRBJ2-6, the V gene TRBV9; D not resolved. V lost 0 bases and J 0 bases, leaving 7 bases between the germline ends. Germline V gene data show CDR1 as SGDLS and CDR2 as YYNGEE. The CDR3 contains 16 residues. This CDR3 reads CASSVGSNSGANVLTF. The CDR3 DNA is TGTGCCAGCAGCGTAGGAAGTAACTCTGGGGCCAACGTCCTGACTTTC.

The V and J genes are TRBV5-6 and TRBJ1-2; tentatively, D is TRBD1 (6 bases). The germline V and J ends were trimmed by 1 base and 8 bases, with 12 bases remaining between them. The CDR3 runs to 13 residues. Germline V gives CDR1 SGHDT, CDR2 YYEEEE. This CDR3 reads CASSLRGAGGYTF. The CDR3 nucleotides are TGTGCCAGCAGCTTGCGGGGGGCAGGCGGCTACACCTTC. Supplemented by reference TRBV5-6 and TRBJ1-2, the full variable domain reads DAGVTQSPTHLIKTRGQQVTLRCSPKSGHDTVSWYQQALGQGPQFIFQYYEEEERQRGNFPDRFSGHQFPNYSSELNVNALLLGDSALYLCASSLRGAGGYTFGSGTRLTVV.

This clonotype turned up a few times. The chain couples TRBV6-2 or TRBV6-3 to TRBJ2-1; D unresolved. The germline V and J ends were trimmed by 10 bases and 0 bases, with 13 bases remaining between them. This CDR3 comprises 14 residues. Germline CDR1 is MNHEY and CDR2 is SVGEGT. CDR3 loop: CATEWRRSYNEQFF. CDR3 DNA sequence: TGTGCCACGGAATGGAGACGCTCCTACAATGAGCAGTTCTTC.

The table lists this clonotype with a few counts. The chain couples TRBV5-5 to TRBJ2-1, with TRBD2 identical over 7 bases. Germline trimming cut 4 bases from V and 8 bases from J; bases unmatched to any gene: 15. Germline V gene lookup returns CDR1 SGHKS and CDR2 YYEKEE (reference sequence). The length of the CDR3 is 16 residues. CDR3 nucleotides: TGTGCCAGCAGCCTTCGGACTAGTCTGATTCCCCATGAGCAGTTCTTC. This encodes CASSLRTSLIPHEQFF.

This clonotype was seen a few times. The chain combines TRBV6-1 with TRBJ1-1, with D unresolved. This CDR3 spans 17 amino acids. Germline V lookup: CDR1 MNHNS, CDR2 SASEGT. V lost 7 bases and J lost 0, with 21 bases in between. The CDR3 DNA reads as TGTGCCAGCAAATCAGCAGCCAAAAAGTCCGTGAACACTGAAGCTTTCTTT. This encodes CASKSAAKKSVNTEAFF.

V and J are TRBV7-2 and TRBJ2-2, with D uncertain. This CDR3 spans 13 amino acids. The V and J ends lost 7 bases and 9 bases respectively, with 15 bases between them. From germline, CDR1 is SGHTA and CDR2 FQGNSA. The chain's CDR3 is CASNPGAGRELFF. CDR3 in DNA: TGTGCCAGCAACCCAGGCGCTGGGCGGGAGCTGTTTTTT.

This clonotype was counted between two and nine times. The V call is TRBV5-5, the J call TRBJ2-2, with D perhaps matching TRBD1 or TRBD2 (5 bases each). Germline CDR1 reads SGHKS; CDR2 reads YYEKEE (reference sequence). V was cut by 4 bases and J by 0 bases, with 13 bases left in between. The CDR3 contains 16 residues. The CDR3 is CASSRDQIANTGELFF. The CDR3 DNA is TGTGCCAGCAGCCGGGACCAGATCGCGAACACCGGGGAGCTGTTTTTT.

This clonotype was observed a few times. The V call is TRBV15, the J call TRBJ2-4; weak D call: TRBD1 (5 bases). CDR1 LNHNV and CDR2 YYDKDF come from the germline V gene (reference sequence). V lost 1 base and J 8 bases, leaving 6 bases between the germline ends. The CDR3 consists of 12 residues. The CDR3 nucleotides are TGTGCCACCAGCAGAGCCAGGGACATTCAGTACTTC. Translation gives CATSRARDIQYF.

The chain carries TRBV6-2 or TRBV6-3 and TRBJ2-7; D gene uncertain. Trimming pared 0 bases from V and 5 bases from J, leaving 5 bases between. The CDR3 is made up of 12 amino acids. Germline lookup yields CDR1 MNHEY and CDR2 SVGEGT. The CDR3 sequence is CASSYSLDEQYF. DNA of the CDR3: TGTGCCAGCAGTTACTCGTTGGACGAGCAGTACTTC.

In its sample, this clonotype was seen many times. This chain links TRBV12-3 or TRBV12-4 with TRBJ2-7; D is unclear. This CDR3 is 14 amino acids long. V was pared by 3 bases and J by 0 bases, with 9 bases between. CDR3 bases: TGTGCCAGCAGTTTTGGTCCGAGCTCCTACGAGCAGTACTTC. This gives the protein CASSFGPSSYEQYF.

The J gene is TRBJ2-7, the V gene TRBV19, with TRBD1 matching over 10 bases. CDR1 is LNHDA and CDR2 is SQIVND in the germline V gene (reference sequence). V lost 8 bases and J lost 2; bases outside the gene matches: 3. This CDR3 has 13 amino acids. CDR3 nucleotides: TGTGCCAGTGGTGGACAGGGGGCCTACGAGCAGTACTTC. It codes for CASGGQGAYEQYF.

This clonotype came up a few times. The CDR3 spells CASSYLRLAGDNEQFF. The DNA for the CDR3 is TGTGCCAGCAGTTACTTAAGACTAGCGGGAGATAATGAGCAGTTCTTC. The chain carries TRBV6-5 and TRBJ2-1; 12 bases line up with TRBD2. Germline CDR1 is MNHEY and CDR2 is SVGAGI. Germline trimming cut 1 base from V and 7 bases from J; bases unmatched to any gene: 5. The CDR3 loop spans 16 amino acids.